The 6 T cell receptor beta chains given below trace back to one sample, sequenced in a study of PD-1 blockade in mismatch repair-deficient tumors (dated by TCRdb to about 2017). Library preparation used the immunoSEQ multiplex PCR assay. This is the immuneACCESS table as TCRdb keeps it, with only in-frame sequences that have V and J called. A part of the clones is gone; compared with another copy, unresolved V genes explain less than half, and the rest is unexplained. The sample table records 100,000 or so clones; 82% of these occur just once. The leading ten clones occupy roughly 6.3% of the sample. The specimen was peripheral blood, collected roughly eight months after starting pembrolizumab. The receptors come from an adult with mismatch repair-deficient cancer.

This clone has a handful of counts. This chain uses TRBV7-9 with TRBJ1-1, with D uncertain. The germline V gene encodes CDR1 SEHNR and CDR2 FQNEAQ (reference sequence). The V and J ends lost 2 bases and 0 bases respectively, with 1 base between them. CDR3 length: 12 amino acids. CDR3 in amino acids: CASSLLNTEAFF. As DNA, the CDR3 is TGTGCCAGCAGCTTATTGAACACTGAAGCTTTCTTT.

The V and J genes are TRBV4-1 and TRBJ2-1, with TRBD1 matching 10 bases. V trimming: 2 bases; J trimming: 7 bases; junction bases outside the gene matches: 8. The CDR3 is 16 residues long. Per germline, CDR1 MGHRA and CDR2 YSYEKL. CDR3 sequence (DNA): TGCGCCAGCAGCCAATTCAGGGACAGGGGAGAAAATGAGCAGTTCTTC. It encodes CASSQFRDRGENEQFF.

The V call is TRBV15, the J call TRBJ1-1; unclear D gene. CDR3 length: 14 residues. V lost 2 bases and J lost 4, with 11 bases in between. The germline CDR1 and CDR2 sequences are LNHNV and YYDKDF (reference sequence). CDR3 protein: CATSRFIMRTEAFF. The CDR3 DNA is TGTGCCACCAGCAGATTCATTATGCGCACTGAAGCTTTCTTT.

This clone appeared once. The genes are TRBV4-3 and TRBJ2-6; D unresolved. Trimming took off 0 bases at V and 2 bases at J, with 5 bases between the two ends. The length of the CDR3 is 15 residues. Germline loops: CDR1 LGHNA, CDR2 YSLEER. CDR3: CASSQDLAGANVLTF. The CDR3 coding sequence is TGCGCCAGCAGCCAAGATCTGGCTGGGGCCAACGTCCTGACTTTC.

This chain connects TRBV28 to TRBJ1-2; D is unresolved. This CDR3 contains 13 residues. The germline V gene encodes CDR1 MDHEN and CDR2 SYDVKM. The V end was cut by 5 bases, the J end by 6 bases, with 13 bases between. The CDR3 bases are TGTGCCAGCAGTATAGGTCTAGTGAATGGCTACACCTTC. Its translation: CASSIGLVNGYTF.

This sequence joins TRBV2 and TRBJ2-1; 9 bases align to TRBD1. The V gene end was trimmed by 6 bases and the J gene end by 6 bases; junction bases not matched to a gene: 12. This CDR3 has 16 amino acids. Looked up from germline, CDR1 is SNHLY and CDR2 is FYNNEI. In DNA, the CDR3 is TGTGCCAGCAGCTTCATGGGGGGACAGGGAGCCAATGAGCAGTTCTTC. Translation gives CASSFMGGQGANEQFF.